The clone carrying this TCR beta chain occurred a few times. Its antigen is unidentified. The data stem from a study of blood T cells in healthy people across ages. Notes on the study in general: Relative to aged donors, long-lived donors carried more naive CD4+ cells and displayed higher diversity.

The V gene's germline CDR1 is DFQATT and CDR2 SNEGSKA (reference sequence). The ends were cut back, 0 bases at V and 4 bases at J, with 15 bases in the middle. The CDR3 is 15 amino acids. It was with a sample-barcoded 5' primer and a J-beta primer mix that a second PCR of roughly 6 to 12 cycles was run. TCRdb itself ran the 5' RACE reads through MiXCR, one entry per CDR3 protein. The sample contains roughly 1,800,000 distinct CDR3 sequences, about 50% of which appear only once. Source material: blood. This sequence joins TRBV20-1 and TRBJ2-5; D gene unclear. The TCR comes from a woman in her 40s in good health. CDR3 residues: CSARDPRRRVETQYF. The DNA for the CDR3 is TGCAGTGCTAGAGATCCAAGGCGGAGAGTAGAGACCCAGTACTTC.